Below are 8 T cell receptor beta chains sequenced from a single sample in a study of brain T cells in children with intractable seizures. Noted time point: blood from clinic visit 5 months post-surgery; TSC patient then seizure free. Clones were read by immunoSEQ multiplex PCR, and TCRdb kept only the in-frame ones, dropping some. The sample holds approximately 330,000 clones; 93% are singletons and the top ten take about 6%. The material was peripheral blood, obtained about 5 months after surgery. The receptor source for this set is a boy less than two years old with tuberous sclerosis and intractable seizures.

The chain combines TRBV6-5 with TRBJ2-7; TRBD1 matches 8 bases. With V trimmed by 5 bases and J by 2 bases, 5 bases remained unmatched. The CDR3 sequence is 14 residues long. Germline V gene data show CDR1 as MNHEY and CDR2 as SVGAGI. As DNA, the CDR3 is TGTGCCAGCAGTCCAGGACAGGGAACCTACGAGCAGTACTTC. Encoded protein: CASSPGQGTYEQYF.

The J gene is TRBJ1-4, the V gene TRBV9; TRBD1 is a possible D gene (5 bases). Germline lookup yields CDR1 SGDLS and CDR2 YYNGEE. The CDR3 length is 16 residues. V was trimmed by 0 bases and J by 7 bases, leaving 16 bases between them. Here the CDR3 DNA reads TGTGCCAGCAGCGTAGCTACCGGGGGATTTGGTGAAAAACTGTTTTTT. Encoded protein: CASSVATGGFGEKLFF.

The chain has TRBV11-2 and TRBJ1-3; 9 bases fit TRBD1. The V gene's germline CDR1 is SGHAT and CDR2 FQNNGV. The CDR3 has 17 residues. With 1 base clipped from V and 2 bases from J, the junction kept 6 bases outside the gene matches. The CDR3 protein is CASSLGGTGPAGNTIYF. In DNA, the CDR3 is TGTGCCAGCAGCTTAGGGGGGACAGGGCCGGCTGGAAACACCATATATTTT.

The chain recombines TRBV5-7 with TRBJ1-2; D unclear. TRBV5-7 is known as an ORF, though its function is uncertain. The CDR3 contains 16 residues. V dropped 1 base and J dropped 4 bases, with 17 bases sitting between them. The DNA of the CDR3 is TGTGCCAGCAGCTTGTATCAGGAGCTACCGAGCTATGGCTACACCTTC. The encoded protein is CASSLYQELPSYGYTF.

This rearrangement joins TRBV5-1 to TRBJ1-4; the D gene is possibly TRBD1 (5 bases). Germline V gene sequence: CDR1 SGHRS, CDR2 YFSETQ. The CDR3 is 15 amino acids. Trimming pared 0 bases from V and 4 bases from J, leaving 10 bases between. The CDR3 DNA sequence: TGCGCCAGCAGCTTGGCTCAGGGATATAATGAAAAACTGTTTTTT. This encodes CASSLAQGYNEKLFF.

The table lists this clone with a few counts. The chain uses TRBV5-5 and TRBJ1-5, with 7 bases aligning to TRBD1. Germline CDR1 is SGHKS and CDR2 is YYEKEE (reference sequence). The ends lost 4 bases at V and 3 bases at J; junction bases unmatched: 16. The CDR3 length is 18 residues. The DNA for the CDR3 is TGTGCCAGCAGCCTTAAGACCTTCGGGACAGAACTCAATCAGCCCCAGCATTTT. Protein: CASSLKTFGTELNQPQHF.

V gene TRBV5-1 combines with J gene TRBJ2-2; D tentatively fits TRBD1 or TRBD2 (5 bases each). CDR1 and CDR2 (germline): SGHRS, YFSETQ. The CDR3 runs 17 residues. Trimming shortened V by 6 bases and J by 4 bases, and 22 bases separated the two germline ends. In nucleotides, the CDR3 is TGCGCCAGCACTACCGGGACGGACCCACTTCGCACCGGGGAGCTGTTTTTT. Encoded protein: CASTTGTDPLRTGELFF.

The CDR3 here is CASSLGIRDGYTF. The CDR3 DNA follows: TGTGCCAGCAGCCTAGGGATCCGGGATGGCTACACCTTC. This chain uses TRBV25-1 with TRBJ1-2, with D uncertain. The V end was cut by 6 bases, the J end by 6 bases, with 14 bases between. The CDR3 has 13 amino acids. Germline CDR1 and CDR2: MGHDK and SYGVNS.